The sequence of this T cell receptor (beta chain) was determined in a study of CD8+ T cells in alopecia areata. Study-wide results and limits: With tofacitinib ongoing, many expanded lesional clones persisted in both scalp and blood.

As to treatment: oral pan-JAK inhibitor, 5-10 mg twice daily. With respect to this clone: The antigen remains unidentified.

The length of the CDR3 is 12 residues. CDR1 SQVTM and CDR2 ANQGSEA come from the germline V gene. The V gene end was trimmed by 4 bases and the J gene end by 7 bases; junction bases not matched to a gene: 5. Extracted RNA was reverse transcribed into cDNA, the sequencing template. The repertoire was sequenced with immunoSEQ multiplex PCR; TCRdb's copy has only in-frame clones and lacks some. The sample records about 120,000 clones, under 60% being singletons. This sample comprised CD8+ T cells sorted from blood, obtained at week 24, from a patient treated with tofacitinib. This sequence joins TRBV29-1 and TRBJ2-5; TRBD1 aligns across 8 bases. This clonotype was sampled from a human donor with alopecia areata. CDR3 in DNA: TGCAGCGTTGTGGACAGGGTCGGGACCCAGTACTTC. Residues: CSVVDRVGTQYF. The entire variable domain, with the rest obtained from reference TRBV29-1 and TRBJ2-5, is as follows: SAVISQKPSRDICQRGTSLTIQCQVDSQVTMMFWYRQQPGQSLTLIATANQGSEATYESGFVIDKFPISRPNLTFSTLTVSNMSPEDSSIYLCSVVDRVGTQYFGPGTRLLVL.